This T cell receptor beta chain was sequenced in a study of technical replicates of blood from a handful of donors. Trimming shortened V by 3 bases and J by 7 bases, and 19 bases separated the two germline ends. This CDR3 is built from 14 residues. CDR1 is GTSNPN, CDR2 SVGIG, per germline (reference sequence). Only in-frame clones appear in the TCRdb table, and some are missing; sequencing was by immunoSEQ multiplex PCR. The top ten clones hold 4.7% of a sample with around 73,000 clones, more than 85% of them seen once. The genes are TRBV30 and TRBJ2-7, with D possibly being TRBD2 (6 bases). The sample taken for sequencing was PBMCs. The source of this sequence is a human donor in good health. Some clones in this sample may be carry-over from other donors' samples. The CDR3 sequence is CAWSVSATAGEQYF. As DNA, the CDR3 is TGTGCCTGGAGCGTGAGCGCGACCGCGGGGGAGCAGTACTTC.